The text below deals with one TCR beta chain. The antigen remains undetermined. These data originate in a study of cytomegalovirus exposure and HLA in healthy donors. Study-wide points: No immune exposure information besides CMV serostatus was available.

The PCR had 60 Vbeta and 13 Jbeta primers. Profiling relied on immunoSEQ multiplex PCR, and the TCRdb table lists in-frame clones only, not all of them. This sample carries roughly 150,000 clones, more than 7.5% of them seen once, and the ten largest clones take under 2%. The V end was cut by 4 bases, the J end by 2 bases, with 12 bases between. Looked up from germline, CDR1 is MNHEY and CDR2 is SMNVEV (reference sequence). The CDR3 contains 15 residues. The sequence was obtained from a man aged 50-60 years in good health and CMV-seronegative. V is TRBV27 and J is TRBJ1-5; D is possibly TRBD1 (5 bases). Material: PBMCs. Here the CDR3 DNA reads TGTGCCAGCAGTTGGGGCACGGGGGGCAATCAGCCCCAGCATTTT. Translated, it gives CASSWGTGGNQPQHF.